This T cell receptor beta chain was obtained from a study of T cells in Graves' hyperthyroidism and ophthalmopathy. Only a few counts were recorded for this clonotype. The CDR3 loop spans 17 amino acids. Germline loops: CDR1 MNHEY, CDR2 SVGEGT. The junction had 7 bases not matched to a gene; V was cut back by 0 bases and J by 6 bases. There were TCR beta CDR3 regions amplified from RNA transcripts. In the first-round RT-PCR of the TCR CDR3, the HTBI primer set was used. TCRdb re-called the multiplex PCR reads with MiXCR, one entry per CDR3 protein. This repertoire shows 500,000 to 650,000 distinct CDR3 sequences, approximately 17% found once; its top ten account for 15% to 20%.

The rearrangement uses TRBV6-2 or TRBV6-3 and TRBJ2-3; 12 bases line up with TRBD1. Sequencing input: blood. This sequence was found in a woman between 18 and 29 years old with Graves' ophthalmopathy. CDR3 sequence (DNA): TGTGCCAGCAGTTACTCACCCCGGGACAGGGGGCTGGATACGCAGTATTTT. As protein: CASSYSPRDRGLDTQYF.